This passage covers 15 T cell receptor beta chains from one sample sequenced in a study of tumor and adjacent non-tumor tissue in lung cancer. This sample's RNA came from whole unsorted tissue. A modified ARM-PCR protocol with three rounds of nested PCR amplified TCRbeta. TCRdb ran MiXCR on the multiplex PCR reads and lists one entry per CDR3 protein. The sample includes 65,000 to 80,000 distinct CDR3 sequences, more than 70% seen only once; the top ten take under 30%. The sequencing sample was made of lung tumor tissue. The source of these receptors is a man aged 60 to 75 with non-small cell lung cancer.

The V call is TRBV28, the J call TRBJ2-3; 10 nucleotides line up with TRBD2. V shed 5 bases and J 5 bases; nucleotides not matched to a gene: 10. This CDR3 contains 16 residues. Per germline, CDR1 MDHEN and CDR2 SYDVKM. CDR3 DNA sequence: TGTGCCAGCAGTCCCGGACTAGCGGAAGGAGGAGATACGCAGTATTTT. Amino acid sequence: CASSPGLAEGGDTQYF.

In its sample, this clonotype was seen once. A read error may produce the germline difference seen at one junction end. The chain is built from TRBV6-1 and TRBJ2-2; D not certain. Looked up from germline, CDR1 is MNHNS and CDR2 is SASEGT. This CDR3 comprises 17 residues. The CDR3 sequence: CTSAPRPPRANTGELFF. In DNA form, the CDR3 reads TGTACCAGCGCTCCCAGGCCACCCCGGGCGAACACCGGGGAGCTGTTTTTT.

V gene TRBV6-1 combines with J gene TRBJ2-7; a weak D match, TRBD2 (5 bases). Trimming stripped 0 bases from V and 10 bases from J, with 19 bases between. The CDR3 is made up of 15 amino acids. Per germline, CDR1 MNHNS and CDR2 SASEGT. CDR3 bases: TGTGCCAGCAGTGAAGCGCGAGGGCCACGGAGCGAACAGTACTTC. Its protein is CASSEARGPRSEQYF.

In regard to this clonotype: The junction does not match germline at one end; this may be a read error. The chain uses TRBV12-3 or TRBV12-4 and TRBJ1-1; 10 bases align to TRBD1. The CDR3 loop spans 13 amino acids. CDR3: CTSERDRGTEVFF. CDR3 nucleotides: TGTACCAGCGAAAGGGACAGGGGCACTGAAGTTTTCTTT.

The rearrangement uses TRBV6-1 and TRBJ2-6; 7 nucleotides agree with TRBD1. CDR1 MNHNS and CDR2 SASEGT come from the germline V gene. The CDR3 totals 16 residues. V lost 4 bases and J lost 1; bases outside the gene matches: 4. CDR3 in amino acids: CASSVTGTSGANVLTF. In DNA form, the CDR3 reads TGTGCCAGCAGTGTGACAGGGACGTCTGGGGCCAACGTCCTGACTTTC.

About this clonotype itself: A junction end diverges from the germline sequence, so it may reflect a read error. The CDR3 DNA follows: TGTGCCTGCAGCTTGGAGACTCGAGCCGTCCTGACTTTC. Its translation is CACSLETRAVLTF. The V and J genes are TRBV11-1 and TRBJ2-6; D not resolved. CDR3 size: 13 residues. Germline assignment: CDR1 SGHAT and CDR2 FQDESV (reference sequence).

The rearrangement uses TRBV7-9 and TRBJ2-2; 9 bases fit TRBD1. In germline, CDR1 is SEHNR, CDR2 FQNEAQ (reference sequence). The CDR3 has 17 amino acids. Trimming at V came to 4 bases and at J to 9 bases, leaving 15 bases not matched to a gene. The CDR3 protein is CASSYRDREVSARELFF. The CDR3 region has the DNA TGTGCCAGCAGCTACCGGGACAGGGAAGTCTCCGCCAGGGAGCTGTTTTTT.

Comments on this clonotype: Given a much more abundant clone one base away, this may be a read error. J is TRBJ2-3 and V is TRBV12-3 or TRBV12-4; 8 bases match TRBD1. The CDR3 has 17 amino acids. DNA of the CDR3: TGTGCCAGCAGTCTCCGGATTGGGGGAAAGGGGACAGGTACGCAGTATTTT. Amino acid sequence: CASSLRIGGKGTGTQYF.

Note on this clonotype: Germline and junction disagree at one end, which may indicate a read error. CDR3 region: CSDRFGLAGGQDF. Here the CDR3 DNA reads TGTAGTGATAGATTCGGACTAGCGGGAGGGCAGGATTTT. The chain links TRBV20-1 to TRBJ2-3; 15 nucleotides align to TRBD2. The CDR3 is made up of 13 amino acids. Looked up from germline, CDR1 is DFQATT and CDR2 is SNEGSKA (reference sequence).

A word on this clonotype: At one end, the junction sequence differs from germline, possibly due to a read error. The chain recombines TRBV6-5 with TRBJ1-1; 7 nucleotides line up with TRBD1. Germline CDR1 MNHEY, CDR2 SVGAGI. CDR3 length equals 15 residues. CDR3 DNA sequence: TGTCCCAGCAGTTACTCCCACAGGGGTGGGGCTCAAGCTTTCTTT. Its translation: CPSSYSHRGGAQAFF.

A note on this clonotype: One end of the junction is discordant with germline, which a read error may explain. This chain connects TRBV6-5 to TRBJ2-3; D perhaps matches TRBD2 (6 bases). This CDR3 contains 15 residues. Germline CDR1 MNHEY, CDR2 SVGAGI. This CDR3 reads CASNPRAGGTDTQYF. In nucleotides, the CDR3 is TGTGCCAGCAATCCCAGAGCGGGTGGCACTGATACGCAGTATTTT.

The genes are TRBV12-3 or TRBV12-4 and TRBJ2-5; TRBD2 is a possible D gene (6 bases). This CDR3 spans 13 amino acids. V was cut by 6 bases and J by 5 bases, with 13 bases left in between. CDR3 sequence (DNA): TGTGCCAGCAGGAAAGCGGGCGTGGAGACCCAGTACTTC. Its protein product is CASRKAGVETQYF.

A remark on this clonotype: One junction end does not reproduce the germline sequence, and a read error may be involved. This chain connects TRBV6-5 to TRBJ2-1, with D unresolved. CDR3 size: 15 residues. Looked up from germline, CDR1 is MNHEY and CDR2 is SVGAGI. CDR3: CASSYSRRSDNEEFF. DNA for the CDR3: TGTGCCAGCAGTTACTCGAGGCGCAGCGACAATGAGGAGTTCTTC.

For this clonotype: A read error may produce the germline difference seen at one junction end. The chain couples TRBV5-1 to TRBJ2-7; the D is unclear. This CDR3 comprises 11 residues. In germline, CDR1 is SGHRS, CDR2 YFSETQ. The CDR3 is CASRKAYKQYF. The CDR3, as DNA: TGCGCCAGTAGGAAGGCCTACAAGCAGTACTTC.

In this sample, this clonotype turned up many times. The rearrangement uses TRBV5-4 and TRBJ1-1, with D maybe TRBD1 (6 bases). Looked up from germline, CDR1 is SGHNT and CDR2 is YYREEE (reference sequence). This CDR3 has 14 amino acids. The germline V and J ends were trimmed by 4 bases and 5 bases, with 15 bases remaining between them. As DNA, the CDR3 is TGTGCCAGCAGCCCGGACCGGACAGCAACTGAAGCTTTCTTT. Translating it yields CASSPDRTATEAFF. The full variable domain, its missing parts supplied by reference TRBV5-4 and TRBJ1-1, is ETGVTQSPTHLIKTRGQQVTLRCSSQSGHNTVSWYQQALGQGPQFIFQYYREEENGRGNFPPRFSGLQFPNYSSELNVNALELDDSALYLCASSPDRTATEAFFGQGTRLTVV.